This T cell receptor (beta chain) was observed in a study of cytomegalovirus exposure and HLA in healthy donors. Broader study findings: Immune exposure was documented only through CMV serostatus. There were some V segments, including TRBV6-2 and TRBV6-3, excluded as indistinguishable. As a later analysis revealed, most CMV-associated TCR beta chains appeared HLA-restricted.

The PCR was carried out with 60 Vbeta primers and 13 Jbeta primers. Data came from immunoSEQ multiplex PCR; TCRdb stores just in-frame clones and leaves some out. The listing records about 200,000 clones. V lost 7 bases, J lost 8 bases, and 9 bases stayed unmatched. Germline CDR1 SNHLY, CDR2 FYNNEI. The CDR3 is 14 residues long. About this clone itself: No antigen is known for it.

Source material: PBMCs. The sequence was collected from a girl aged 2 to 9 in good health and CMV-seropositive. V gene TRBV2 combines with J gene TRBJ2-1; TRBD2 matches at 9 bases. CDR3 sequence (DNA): TGTGCCAGCAATACGGGACTAGCCGTCGATGAGCAGTTCTTC. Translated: CASNTGLAVDEQFF. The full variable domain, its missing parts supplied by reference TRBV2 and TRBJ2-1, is EPEVTQTPSHQVTQMGQEVILRCVPISNHLYFYWYRQILGQKVEFLVSFYNNEISEKSEIFDDQFSVERPDGSNFTLKIRSTKLEDSAMYFCASNTGLAVDEQFFGPGTRLTVL.